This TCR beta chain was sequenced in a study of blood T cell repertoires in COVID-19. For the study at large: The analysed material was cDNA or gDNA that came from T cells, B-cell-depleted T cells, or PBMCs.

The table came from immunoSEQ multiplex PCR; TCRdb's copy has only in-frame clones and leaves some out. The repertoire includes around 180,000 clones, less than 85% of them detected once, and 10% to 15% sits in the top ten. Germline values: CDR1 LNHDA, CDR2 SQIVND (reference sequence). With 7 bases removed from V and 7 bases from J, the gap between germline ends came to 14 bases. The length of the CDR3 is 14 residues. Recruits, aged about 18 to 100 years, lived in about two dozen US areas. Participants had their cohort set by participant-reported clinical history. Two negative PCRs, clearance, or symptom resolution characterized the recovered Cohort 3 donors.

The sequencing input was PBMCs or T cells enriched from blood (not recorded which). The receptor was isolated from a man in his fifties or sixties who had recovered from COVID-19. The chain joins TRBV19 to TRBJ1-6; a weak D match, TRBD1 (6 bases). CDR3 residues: CASKDRTVNSPLHF. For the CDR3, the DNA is TGTGCCAGTAAAGACAGGACGGTAAATTCACCCCTCCACTTT.